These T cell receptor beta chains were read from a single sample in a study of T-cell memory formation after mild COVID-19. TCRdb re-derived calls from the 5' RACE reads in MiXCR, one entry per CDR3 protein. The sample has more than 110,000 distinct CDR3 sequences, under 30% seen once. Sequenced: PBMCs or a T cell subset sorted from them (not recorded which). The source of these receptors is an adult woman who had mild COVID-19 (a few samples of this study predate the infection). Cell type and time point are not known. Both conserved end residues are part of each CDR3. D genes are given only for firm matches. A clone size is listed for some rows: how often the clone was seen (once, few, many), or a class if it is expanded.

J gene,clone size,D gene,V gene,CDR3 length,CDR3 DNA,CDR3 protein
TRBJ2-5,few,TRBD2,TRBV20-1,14,TGCAGTGATAAAACGGGGGGGCCGATAGAGACCCAGTACTTC,CSDKTGGPIETQYF
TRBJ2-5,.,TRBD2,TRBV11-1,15,TGTGCCAGCAGCCCCGCGAGGACTAGCCCGGAGACCCAGTACTTC,CASSPARTSPETQYF
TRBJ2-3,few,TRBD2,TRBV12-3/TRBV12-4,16,TGTGCCAGCAGTGATGGCCGAGCGGGGGTGGTGGATACGCAGTATTTT,CASSDGRAGVVDTQYF
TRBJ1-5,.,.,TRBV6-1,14,TGTGCCAGCAGTGAAGTGGACAACAATCAGCCCCAGCATTTT,CASSEVDNNQPQHF
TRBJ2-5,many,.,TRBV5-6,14,TGTGCCAGCAGCTTACAACAGGGCCAAGAGACCCAGTACTTC,CASSLQQGQETQYF
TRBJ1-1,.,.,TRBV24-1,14,TGTGCCACCAGTTCCGACGGTAACCGGGGAGAAGCTTTCTTT,CATSSDGNRGEAFF
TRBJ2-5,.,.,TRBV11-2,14,TGTGCCAGCAGATACACAGCGTACCAAGAGACCCAGTACTTC,CASRYTAYQETQYF
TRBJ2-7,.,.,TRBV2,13,TGTGCCAGCAGTTCAGGGAACTCCTACGAGCAGTACTTC,CASSSGNSYEQYF
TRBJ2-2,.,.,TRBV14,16,TGTGCCAGCAGCGAGGTGGCTGATCTTAGGACCGGGGAGCTGTTTTTT,CASSEVADLRTGELFF
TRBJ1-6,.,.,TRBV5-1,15,TGCGCCAGCAGCTTGGACTGGGGGGGTAGTTCACCCCTCCACTTT,CASSLDWGGSSPLHF
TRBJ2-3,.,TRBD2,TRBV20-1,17,TGCAGTGCTCCCTGGTTTCCGACTAGCGGGAGCACAGATACGCAGTATTTT,CSAPWFPTSGSTDTQYF
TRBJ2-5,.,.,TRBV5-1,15,TGCGCCAGCAGCCCCGATTGGGGGGTACAAGAGACCCAGTACTTC,CASSPDWGVQETQYF
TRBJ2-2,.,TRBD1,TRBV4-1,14,TGCGCCAGCAGCCTGGGACAGGGCACCGGGGAGCTGTTTTTT,CASSLGQGTGELFF
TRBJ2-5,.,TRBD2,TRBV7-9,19,TGTGCCAGCAGCCCGCACCCAGGGGTCCTAGCGGGGAAGCAAGAGACCCAGTACTTC,CASSPHPGVLAGKQETQYF
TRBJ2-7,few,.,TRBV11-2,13,TGTGCCAGCAGCAGGACAGCCTTCTACGAGCAGTACTTC,CASSRTAFYEQYF
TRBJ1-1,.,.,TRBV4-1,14,TGCGCCAGCAGTCTTCCTCAGGGGAACACTGAAGCTTTCTTT,CASSLPQGNTEAFF
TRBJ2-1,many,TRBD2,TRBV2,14,TGTGCCACCCTGGGGACTAGCGTAAGCAATGAGCAGTTCTTC,CATLGTSVSNEQFF
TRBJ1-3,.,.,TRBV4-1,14,TGCGCCAGCAGCCAGCTACAGGGAGAAAACACCATATATTTT,CASSQLQGENTIYF
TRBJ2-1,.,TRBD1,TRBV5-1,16,TGCGCCAGCAGCTTGGGGGGACAGGGGCCCTACAATGAGCAGTTCTTC,CASSLGGQGPYNEQFF
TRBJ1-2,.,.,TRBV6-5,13,TGTGCCAGCAGCACAGGGCTTCCCTATGGCTACACCTTC,CASSTGLPYGYTF
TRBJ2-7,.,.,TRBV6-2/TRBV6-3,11,TGTGCCAGCAGTCTTATTTACGAGCAGTACTTC,CASSLIYEQYF
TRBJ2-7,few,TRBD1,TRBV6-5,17,TGTGCCAGCAGTTACAAACCCCCGGGACAGTGGACCTACGAGCAGTACTTC,CASSYKPPGQWTYEQYF
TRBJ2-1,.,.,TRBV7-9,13,TGTGCCAGCACATTTAGGGCCGGGAATGAGCAGTTCTTC,CASTFRAGNEQFF
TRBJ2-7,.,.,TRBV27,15,TGTGCCAGCAGGACCTACGGGGGCGCGGAGGCCGAGCAGTACTTC,CASRTYGGAEAEQYF
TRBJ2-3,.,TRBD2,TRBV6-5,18,TGTGCCAGCAGTTACTCGCAGATTCTAGCGGGAACCACAGATACGCAGTATTTT,CASSYSQILAGTTDTQYF
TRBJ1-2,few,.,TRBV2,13,TGTGCCAGCAGCCCGACAGAACAGGCTGGCTACACCTTC,CASSPTEQAGYTF
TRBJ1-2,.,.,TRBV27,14,TGTGCCAGCAGTTTATCGGGGACTGCCTATGGCTACACCTTC,CASSLSGTAYGYTF
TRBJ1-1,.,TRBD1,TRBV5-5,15,TGTGCCAGCAGCCCTGGACAGGGAGTGGACACTGAAGCTTTCTTT,CASSPGQGVDTEAFF
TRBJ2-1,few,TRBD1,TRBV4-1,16,TGCGCCAGCAGCCATCCGGGACAGGCTTATTTCGATGAGCAGTTCTTC,CASSHPGQAYFDEQFF
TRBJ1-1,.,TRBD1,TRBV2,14,TGTGCCAGCAGAAGAGGACAGGGAAGGACTGAAGCTTTCTTT,CASRRGQGRTEAFF
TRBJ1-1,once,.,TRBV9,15,TGTGCCAGCAGCGTAGGAGAGGGGATGAACACTGAAGCTTTCTTT,CASSVGEGMNTEAFF
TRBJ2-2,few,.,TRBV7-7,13,TGTGCTAGCAGGTCAACTAGAGCCGGGGAGCTGTTTTTT,CASRSTRAGELFF
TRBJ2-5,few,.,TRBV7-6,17,TGTGCCAGCAGCCAAGGGATCAAAAGGCGGGTTAAAGAGACCCAGTACTTC,CASSQGIKRRVKETQYF
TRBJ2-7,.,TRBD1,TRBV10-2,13,TGCGCCAGTAGACAGGGAAGCTCCTACGAGCAGTACTTC,CASRQGSSYEQYF
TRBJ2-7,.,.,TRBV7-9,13,TGTGCCAGCAGCACCTCCGGACGCTACGAGCAGTACTTC,CASSTSGRYEQYF
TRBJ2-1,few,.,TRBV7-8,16,TGTGCCAGCAGCCCTGGGGATCAGAGTTGGTACAATGAGCAGTTCTTC,CASSPGDQSWYNEQFF
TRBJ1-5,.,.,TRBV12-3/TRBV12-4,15,TGTGCCAGCAGTTTGTCCGAATATAGCAATCAGCCCCAGCATTTT,CASSLSEYSNQPQHF
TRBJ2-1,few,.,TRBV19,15,TGTGCCAGTAGTATATCGACGGGGGCCTACAATGAGCAGTTCTTC,CASSISTGAYNEQFF
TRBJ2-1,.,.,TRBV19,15,TGTGCCAGTAGTATAAGGGGCGGGCCAGGGAATGAGCAGTTCTTC,CASSIRGGPGNEQFF
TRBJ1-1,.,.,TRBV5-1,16,TGCGCCAGCAGCTTGTCATTCACAGACATGAACACTGAAGCTTTCTTT,CASSLSFTDMNTEAFF
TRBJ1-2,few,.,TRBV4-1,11,TGCGCCAGCAGCCAAGATTGGCACTACACCTTC,CASSQDWHYTF
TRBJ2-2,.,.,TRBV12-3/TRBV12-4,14,TGTGCCAGCAGTTTCCTAGCAGGGTCCGGGGAGCTGTTTTTT,CASSFLAGSGELFF
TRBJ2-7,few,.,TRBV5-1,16,TGCGCCAGCAGCAGGGGGGGGCTGGAAGGATACTACGAGCAGTACTTC,CASSRGGLEGYYEQYF
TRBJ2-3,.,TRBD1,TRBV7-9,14,TGTGCCAGCAGCTCGGACAGGGTCCCAGATACGCAGTATTTT,CASSSDRVPDTQYF